This record covers a single TCR beta chain. Its antigen is still unknown. CDR3 length: 15 residues. V shed 4 bases, J shed 1 base, and the junction held 6 bases outside the gene matches. Looked up from germline, CDR1 is SGHAT and CDR2 is FQNNGV. The entry originates in a study of PD-L1 blockade in urothelial cancer. Study context: Patients, treated from about 2014 onward, received atezolizumab 1,200 mg intravenously every 3 weeks. Of 30 or so patients, about two dozen were males with bladder-origin urothelial cancer. Counts from blood samples showed a median of around 150,000 T cells.

Assay used: immunoSEQ multiplex PCR; TCRdb lists only in-frame clones, some missing. Counted here are 100,000 to 150,000 clones, about 84% occurring once; the ten biggest clones make up approximately 2.4%. Study results and limitations: Durable-benefit patients showed greater tumor-associated blood clone expansion at 3 weeks.

Time point in this sample: peripheral blood 6 weeks after treatment start. This chain joins TRBV11-2 and TRBJ2-7; 8 positions agree with TRBD2. This clonotype was sampled from a middle-aged man with urothelial cancer. This material consisted of PBMCs, taken around atezolizumab (anti-PD-L1) treatment. The CDR3 nucleotides are TGTGCCAGCAGCTCACCGGGACTAGGATCCTACGAGCAGTACTTC. Its translation is CASSSPGLGSYEQYF.